This T cell receptor beta chain was observed in a study of OX40 agonist ivuxolimab in advanced cancers. Study-wide context: The costimulatory receptor OX40 (CD134) was targeted by ivuxolimab, a fully human IgG2 agonistic monoclonal antibody. Intravenous ivuxolimab was administered to patients every 2 weeks at six dose levels: 0.01, 0.1, 0.3, 1.5, 3 and 10 mg/kg. Of the approximately 54 patients in dose escalation, about 20 had hepatocellular carcinoma, some 15 had melanoma, 9 had renal cell carcinoma and 9 had head and neck cancer. In the dose-escalation cohort, roughly 82% of patients were male, and the mean age was approximately 60 years with a range of roughly 20 to 85. Patients were allowed to have had prior anti-PD-1, anti-PD-L1 or anti-CTLA-4 therapy, and 40% of the dose-escalation patients had been treated with checkpoint inhibitors. Partial responses occurred in three dose-escalation patients, of whom one had hepatocellular carcinoma and two had cutaneous melanoma. The point of sequencing TCRbeta in the periphery was to test whether ivuxolimab changed TCR sequence diversity and drove clonal T-cell expansion. The paper covers the monotherapy dose-escalation part of the phase I ivuxolimab trial, which included N of about 50 patients. Points the paper makes about the study in general: The antigen specificity of the peripheral T cells that underwent clonal expansion was not determined. Low levels of normalized T-cell clonal expansion were also seen in some patients who did not respond. After ivuxolimab, more expanded clones were found on average in CD8+ T cells than in CD4+ T cells. In the 0.1-3.0 mg/kg groups, partial responders were among the patients with the lowest normalized peripheral clonal expansion, particularly in CD8+ T cells. Clonal expansion of both CD4+ and CD8+ blood T cells was observed from baseline to week 6 at doses 0.1 to 3.0 mg/kg.

Patients with a history of autoimmune disease or receiving systemic immunosuppression were excluded from the trial. Peripheral blood for TCR sequencing was drawn from every dose cohort at baseline, at cycle 4 day 1 and at cycle 7 day 1. Samples were obtained from an open-label, multicenter, first-in-human phase I dose-escalation trial of ivuxolimab. The trial enrolled adults with locally advanced or metastatic head and neck squamous cell, hepatocellular, melanoma or renal cell carcinoma. Before TCR sequencing, CD4+ T cells and CD8+ T cells were sorted from peripheral blood as separate populations. Comment on this clone: Its binding antigen is unknown. Base qualities are not recorded, but no much larger clone differs from it by a single base.

Genomic DNA was isolated from the sorted cells so that the TCRbeta CDR3 region could be sequenced. The immunoSEQ Assay was used for sequencing of TCRbeta CDR3 regions. TCRdb stores this immuneACCESS table with in-frame sequences only. Part of the clones is absent; in the studies checked, under half of the shortfall reflects unresolved V genes, and no reason is known for the rest. This sample holds roughly 80,000 clones; roughly four fifths were observed only once. Roughly 1.7% of the sample lies in the top ten. The sequences come from CD4+ or CD8+ T cells sorted from blood, collected in a trial of the OX40 agonist ivuxolimab. The TCR sequence derives from an adult with an advanced solid tumor such as melanoma, head and neck, liver or kidney cancer.

The CDR3 amino acid sequence is: CAWTQDTHTNYGYTF. The bases read TGTGCCTGGACTCAGGACACCCATACTAACTATGGCTACACCTTC. The chain is made from TRBV30 and TRBJ1-2; the best D guess is TRBD1, with 5 bases matching. Trimming costs V 4 bases and J 0 bases, and their ends lie 15 bases apart. CDR1 and CDR2 (GTSNPN, SVGIG) derive from the germline V gene (reference sequence). From cysteine to phenylalanine, the CDR3 is 15 amino acids long. Of the read, only the CDR3 DNA is kept; its 45 bases are in frame from base 1.